One and the same sample provided the 9 T cell receptor beta chains below, sequenced in a study of siplizumab effects on memory and regulatory T cells. The table came from immunoSEQ multiplex PCR; TCRdb's copy has only in-frame clones and leaves some out. The data hold under 150,000 clones, with roughly 94% observed a single time. The sequenced sample consisted of non-Treg CD4+ T cells sorted from blood. All receptors come from a human donor in good health.

The V and J genes are TRBV7-2 and TRBJ1-1; D might be TRBD1 (6 bases). The V end lost 1 base, the J end lost 4 bases, and 13 bases lay between the germline ends. CDR3 length: 15 residues. Germline CDR1 is SGHTA and CDR2 is FQGNSA. DNA for the CDR3: TGTGCCAGCAGCTTAGATGGGGGGACAACCACTGAAGCTTTCTTT. Protein product: CASSLDGGTTTEAFF.

CDR3 loop: CAWNRQGGYEQYF. CDR3 in DNA: TGTGCCTGGAATCGACAGGGAGGCTACGAGCAGTACTTC. The chain is built from TRBV30 and TRBJ2-7; a weak D match, TRBD1 (7 bases). CDR1 is GTSNPN and CDR2 is SVGIG in the germline V gene (reference sequence). Between the trimmed V and J ends, which lost 4 bases and 3 bases, there was a span of 13 bases. This CDR3 region has 13 residues.

The CDR3 DNA reads as TGTGCCAGCAGCTATTCGGGCGGGATAGATACGCAGTATTTT. This codes for CASSYSGGIDTQYF. This rearrangement joins TRBV7-2 to TRBJ2-3; a weak D match, TRBD2 (6 bases). Germline assignment: CDR1 SGHTA and CDR2 FQGNSA. With 4 bases removed from V and 5 bases from J, the gap between germline ends came to 13 bases. The CDR3 is 14 amino acids.

This clone was observed once. The V gene is TRBV27, the J gene TRBJ2-7; 8 bases line up with TRBD2. With 3 bases clipped from V and 0 bases from J, the junction kept 7 bases outside the gene matches. The V gene's germline CDR1 is MNHEY and CDR2 SMNVEV (reference sequence). The CDR3 extends over 16 amino acids. Here the CDR3 reads CASSLVTSGGSYEQYF. CDR3 bases: TGTGCCAGCAGTTTGGTCACTAGCGGAGGCTCCTACGAGCAGTACTTC.

The V call is TRBV30, the J call TRBJ1-2, with 7 nucleotides matching TRBD1. The J segment lost 6 bases and the V segment lost 6 bases, leaving 7 bases of the junction unmatched. The germline CDR1 and CDR2 sequences are GTSNPN and SVGIG (reference sequence). The CDR3 sequence is 12 residues long. The CDR3 DNA is TGTGCCTGTGCATCCGGGACAGATGGCTACACCTTC. This codes for CACASGTDGYTF.

The rearrangement links TRBV10-3 to TRBJ2-3; the D gene could be TRBD1 or TRBD2 (5 bases each). From germline, CDR1 is ENHRY and CDR2 SYGVKD. This CDR3 contains 13 residues. V was shortened by 6 bases and J by 2 bases, with 9 bases between the two germline ends. This CDR3 is CAIRRGTTDTQYF. CDR3 DNA: TGTGCCATCAGGAGGGGCACCACAGATACGCAGTATTTT.

The V and J genes are TRBV9 and TRBJ1-5; no reliable D call. Germline V gene sequence: CDR1 SGDLS, CDR2 YYNGEE. V was shortened by 3 bases and J by 1 base, with 14 bases between the two germline ends. This CDR3 comprises 16 residues. The CDR3 region has the DNA TGTGCCAGCAGCGCTCATGCTGGGAGAAGCAATCAGCCCCAGCATTTT. It codes for CASSAHAGRSNQPQHF. Full variable domain (outside the CDR3, taken from reference TRBV9 and TRBJ1-5): DSGVTQTPKHLITATGQRVTLRCSPRSGDLSVYWYQQSLDQGLQFLIQYYNGEERAKGNILERFSAQQFPDLHSELNLSSLELGDSALYFCASSAHAGRSNQPQHFGDGTRLSIL.

J is TRBJ2-2 and V is TRBV11-2; D call uncertain. The CDR3 has 15 residues. V lost 6 bases and J lost 6, with 17 bases in between. Germline values: CDR1 SGHAT, CDR2 FQNNGV. The CDR3 DNA reads TGTGCCAGCAGTCTGTCCTTTACAGAATCCGGGGAGCTGTTTTTT. This translates into CASSLSFTESGELFF.

This chain uses TRBV5-1 with TRBJ2-6; 10 nucleotides match TRBD1. Looked up from germline, CDR1 is SGHRS and CDR2 is YFSETQ. The V gene end was trimmed by 5 bases and the J gene end by 4 bases; junction bases not matched to a gene: 12. This CDR3 is built from 18 residues. This chain's CDR3 is CASRVTMGQGSGANVLTF. The CDR3 region has the DNA TGCGCCAGCAGAGTGACCATGGGACAGGGGTCGGGGGCCAACGTCCTGACTTTC.